This T cell receptor beta chain was sequenced in a study of blood T cell repertoires in COVID-19. Study details: Spain, Italy and the United States supplied samples that represented acute and convalescent COVID-19. T cells, B-cell-depleted T cells, or PBMCs provided the cDNA or gDNA that served as material.

The authors' processing: Quantification of nucleated cells was approximated via reference gene primer amplification. Assay used: immunoSEQ multiplex PCR; TCRdb lists only in-frame clones, some missing. V and J calls plus clone size are reproduced from that table; the DNA served to infer D and trimming. The sample gives roughly 250,000 clones, around 82% of which show up once; roughly 4.6% is in the top ten. CDR3 size: 14 residues. Germline CDR1 is SGHRS and CDR2 is YFSETQ. The ends lost 5 bases at V and 0 bases at J; junction bases unmatched: 1. The source material was peripheral blood. The chain recombines TRBV5-1 with TRBJ1-4; 7 nucleotides line up with TRBD1. This clonotype originated in a woman of 80 years or more with active or convalescent COVID-19. Here the CDR3 reads CASSQGATNEKLFF. CDR3 nucleotides: TGCGCCAGCAGTCAGGGGGCAACTAATGAAAAACTGTTTTTT. The full variable domain, its missing parts supplied by reference TRBV5-1 and TRBJ1-4, is KAGVTQTPRYLIKTRGQQVTLSCSPISGHRSVSWYQQTPGQGLQFLFEYFSETQRNKGNFPGRFSGRQFSNSRSEMNVSTLELGDSALYLCASSQGATNEKLFFGSGTQLSVL.